This TCR beta chain is drawn from a study of T cell responses to AZD1222 COVID-19 vaccine. Across the study: Second doses that came at about 4 or about 12 weeks were put together.

Study findings and constraints: Spike as a whole was targeted by vaccine-associated CD4 TCRs, dominant at 160-218 and 743-854. Spike-specific TCR depth and breadth grew after two AZD1222 doses.

Sequenced by immunoSEQ multiplex PCR; TCRdb stores in-frame clones only, minus some. Of around 99,000 clones detected, 87% appear once; the ten largest clones hold around 4.3%. Germline V gene data show CDR1 as SEHNR and CDR2 as FQNEAQ (reference sequence). This CDR3 spans 14 amino acids. Trimming cost V 5 bases and J 1 base; bases outside gene matches: 4. For this clone: Its antigen remains unknown. The sample carries other DNA sequences with the same CDR3.

The clonotype originates from an adult in good health. The chain is built from TRBV7-9 and TRBJ2-7, with 8 nucleotides matching TRBD1. Sample: peripheral blood, taken on day 0 of AZD1222 vaccination. The CDR3 here is CASSLRDRSYEQYF. CDR3 nucleotide sequence: TGTGCCAGCAGCCTACGGGACAGGTCCTACGAGCAGTACTTC.